This T cell receptor (beta chain) comes out of a study of blood T cell repertoires in COVID-19 (dated by TCRdb to about 2020). Concerning the study at large: The collaborator samples originated in the United States, Italy and Spain and spanned the acute and convalescent phases of COVID-19. The material from the prospective study consisted of cDNA or gDNA derived from T cells, B-cell-depleted T cells, or PBMCs. The dataset comprised deeply sampled blood TCRbeta repertoires from subjects exposed to, actively infected with, or recovered from COVID-19. A freely available public database, intended as a resource for researchers studying the immune response to SARS-CoV-2, is where the repertoires were released. Samples came from the ongoing ImmuneRACE study (first 160 participants) plus 1,254 subjects from 6 global collaborators. Sample metadata almost always included a de-identified subject ID, COVID-19 status, age in years and sex. Where HLA class I and class II types were available, the types were taken from metadata supplied by the sample provider, not from assay-based typing.

Looking up the germline V gene yields CDR1 MGHRA and CDR2 YSYEKL. V loses 1 base, J loses 3 bases, and the germline ends lie 9 bases apart. Taken from cysteine to phenylalanine, the CDR3 has 14 residues. The DNA shown is the 42-base CDR3, in frame from base 1. In this sample, this clone turned up once. The clone's antigen remains unknown. No base quality information exists; no much larger clone differs at one position. Paper-wide results and their limitations: The amount of clinical and demographic metadata varied by source and participant and was provided uncurated.

Each collaborating institution followed its own protocols to collect whole blood in K2EDTA tubes. For TCRbeta analysis, collaborator samples were shipped as frozen whole blood, as isolated PBMCs, or as DNA extracted from either sample type. The immunoSEQ Assay, a bias-controlled multiplex PCR, was used to amplify TCRbeta CDR3 regions from genomic DNA. Per the original workflow: Nucleated cell counts per sample were estimated from amplification of reference gene primers within the assay. Sequence reads were collapsed and filtered to measure the absolute abundance of every unique TCRbeta CDR3 rearrangement. Productive Simpson clonality was computed per sample as the square root of Simpson's diversity index over productive rearrangements. The source is immuneACCESS, and TCRdb retained only in-frame sequences with V and J called. Part of the clones is not carried over; for the studies checked, unresolved V genes explain less than half of this, and the remainder is unexplained. V and J calls and clone size come straight from that table; D and trimming were deduced from the DNA. Recorded for this sample are some 89,000 clones; approximately 90% of them occurred a single time. The ten largest clones add up to roughly 2% of the sample.

The rearranged segments are TRBV4-1 and TRBJ1-2; tentative D gene TRBD1, with 5 bases matching. The TCR comes from a man aged 45 to 65 with acute or convalescent COVID-19. The sequenced sample was peripheral blood. The DNA sequence reads TGCGCCAGCAGCCAAGGGGGCGCAGACTATGGCTACACCTTC. The translation is CASSQGGADYGYTF.